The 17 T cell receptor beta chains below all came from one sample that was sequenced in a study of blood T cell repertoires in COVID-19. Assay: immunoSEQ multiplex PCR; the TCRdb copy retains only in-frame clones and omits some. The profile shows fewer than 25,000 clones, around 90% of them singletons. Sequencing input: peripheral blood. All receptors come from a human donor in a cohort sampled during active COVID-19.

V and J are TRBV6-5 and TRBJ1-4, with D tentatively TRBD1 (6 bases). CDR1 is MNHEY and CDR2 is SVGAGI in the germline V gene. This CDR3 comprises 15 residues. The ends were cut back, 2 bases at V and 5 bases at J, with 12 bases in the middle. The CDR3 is CASSYRGAGNEKLFF. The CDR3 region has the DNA TGTGCCAGCAGTTACCGGGGGGCGGGGAATGAAAAACTGTTTTTT.

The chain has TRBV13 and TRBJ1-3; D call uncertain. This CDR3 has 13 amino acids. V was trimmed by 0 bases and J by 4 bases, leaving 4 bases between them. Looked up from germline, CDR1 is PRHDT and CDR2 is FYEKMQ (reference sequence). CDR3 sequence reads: CASSLGRGNTIYF. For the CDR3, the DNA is TGTGCCAGCAGCTTAGGCAGAGGAAACACCATATATTTT.

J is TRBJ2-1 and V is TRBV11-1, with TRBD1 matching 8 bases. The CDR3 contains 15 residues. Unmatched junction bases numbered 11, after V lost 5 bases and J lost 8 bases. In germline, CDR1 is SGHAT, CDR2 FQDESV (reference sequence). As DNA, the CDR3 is TGTGCCAGCAGCCCAAGGACAGGGAAGGCCTATGAGCAGTTCTTC. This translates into CASSPRTGKAYEQFF.

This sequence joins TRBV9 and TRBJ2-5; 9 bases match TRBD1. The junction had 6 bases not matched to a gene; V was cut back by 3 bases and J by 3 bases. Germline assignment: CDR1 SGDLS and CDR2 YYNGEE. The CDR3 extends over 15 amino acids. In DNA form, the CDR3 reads TGTGCCAGCAGCGCCTCCGGGACAGGGAAAGAGACCCAGTACTTC. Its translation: CASSASGTGKETQYF. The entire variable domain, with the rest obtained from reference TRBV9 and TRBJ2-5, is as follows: DSGVTQTPKHLITATGQRVTLRCSPRSGDLSVYWYQQSLDQGLQFLIQYYNGEERAKGNILERFSAQQFPDLHSELNLSSLELGDSALYFCASSASGTGKETQYFGPGTRLLVL.

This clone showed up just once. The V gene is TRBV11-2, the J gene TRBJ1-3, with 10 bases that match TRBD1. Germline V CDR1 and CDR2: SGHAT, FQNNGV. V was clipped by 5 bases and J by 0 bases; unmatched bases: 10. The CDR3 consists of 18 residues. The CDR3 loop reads CASSPGDRGLPSGNTIYF. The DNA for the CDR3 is TGTGCCAGCAGCCCTGGGGACAGGGGTCTCCCCTCTGGAAACACCATATATTTT.

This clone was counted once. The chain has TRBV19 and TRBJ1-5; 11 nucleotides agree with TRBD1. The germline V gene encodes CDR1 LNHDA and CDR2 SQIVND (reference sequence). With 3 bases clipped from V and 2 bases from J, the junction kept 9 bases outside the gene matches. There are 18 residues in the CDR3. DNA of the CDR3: TGTGCCAGTAGTATTTTAAGGGGACAGGGGGGTGGCAATCAGCCCCAGCATTTT. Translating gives CASSILRGQGGGNQPQHF.

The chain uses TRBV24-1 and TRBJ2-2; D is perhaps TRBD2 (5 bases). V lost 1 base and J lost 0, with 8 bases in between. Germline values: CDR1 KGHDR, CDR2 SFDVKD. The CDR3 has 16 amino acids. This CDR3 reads CATSDLREPNTGELFF. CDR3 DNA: TGTGCCACCAGTGATTTAAGGGAGCCGAACACCGGGGAGCTGTTTTTT.

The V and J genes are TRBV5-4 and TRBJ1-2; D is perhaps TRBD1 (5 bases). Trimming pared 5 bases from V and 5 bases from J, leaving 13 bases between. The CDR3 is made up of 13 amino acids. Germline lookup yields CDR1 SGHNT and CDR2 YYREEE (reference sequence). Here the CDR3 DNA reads TGTGCCAGCAGACTCGGGACTCTTTATGGCTACACCTTC. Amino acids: CASRLGTLYGYTF.

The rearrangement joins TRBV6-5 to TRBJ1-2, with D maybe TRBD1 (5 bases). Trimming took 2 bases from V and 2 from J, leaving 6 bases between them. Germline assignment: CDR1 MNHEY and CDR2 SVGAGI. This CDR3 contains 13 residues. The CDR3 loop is CASSYAGNYGYTF. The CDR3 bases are TGTGCCAGCAGTTACGCAGGGAACTATGGCTACACCTTC.

The CDR3 nucleotides are TGTGCCAGCAGCCATTCCCAGGAAGGTACTGAAGCTTTCTTT. It encodes CASSHSQEGTEAFF. V is TRBV11-2 and J is TRBJ1-1; D ambiguous. V lost 5 bases to trimming and J lost 5 bases, with 15 bases between them. Germline lookup yields CDR1 SGHAT and CDR2 FQNNGV. CDR3 size: 14 residues. Combining the CDR3 with reference TRBV11-2 and TRBJ1-1 gives the whole variable domain EAGVAQSPRYKIIEKRQSVAFWCNPISGHATLYWYQQILGQGPKLLIQFQNNGVVDDSQLPKDRFSAERLKGVDSTLKIQPAKLEDSAVYLCASSHSQEGTEAFFGQGTRLTVV.

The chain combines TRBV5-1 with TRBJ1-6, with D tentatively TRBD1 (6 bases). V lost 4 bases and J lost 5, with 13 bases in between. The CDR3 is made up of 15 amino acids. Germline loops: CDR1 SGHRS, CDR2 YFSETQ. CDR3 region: CASSPTGQDNSPLHF. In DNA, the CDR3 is TGCGCCAGCAGCCCAACAGGGCAGGATAATTCACCCCTCCACTTT.

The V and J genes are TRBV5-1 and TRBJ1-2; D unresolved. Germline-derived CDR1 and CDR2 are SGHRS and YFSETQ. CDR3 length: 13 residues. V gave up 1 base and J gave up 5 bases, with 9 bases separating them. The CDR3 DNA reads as TGCGCCAGCAGCTTGCGCTCGGGATATGGCTACACCTTC. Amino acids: CASSLRSGYGYTF.

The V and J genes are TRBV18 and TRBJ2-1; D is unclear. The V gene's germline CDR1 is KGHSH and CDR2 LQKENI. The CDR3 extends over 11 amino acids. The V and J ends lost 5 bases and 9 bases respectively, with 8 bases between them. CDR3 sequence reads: CASSEFGEQFF. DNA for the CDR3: TGTGCCAGCTCAGAGTTCGGTGAGCAGTTCTTC.

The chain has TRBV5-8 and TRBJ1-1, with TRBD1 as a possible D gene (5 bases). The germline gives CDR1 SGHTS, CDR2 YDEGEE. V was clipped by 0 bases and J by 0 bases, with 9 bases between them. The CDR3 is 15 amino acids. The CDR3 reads CASSLATGVNTEAFF. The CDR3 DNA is TGTGCCAGCAGCTTGGCAACAGGCGTGAACACTGAAGCTTTCTTT.

The chain's CDR3 is CASSQGVGTGGETQYF. The CDR3 DNA reads TGTGCCAGCAGCCAAGGGGTCGGAACTGGCGGAGAGACCCAGTACTTC. This sequence joins TRBV14 and TRBJ2-5; D is undetermined. The ends were cut back, 1 base at V and 4 bases at J, with 16 bases in the middle. This CDR3 spans 16 amino acids. Germline values: CDR1 SGHDN, CDR2 FVKESK.

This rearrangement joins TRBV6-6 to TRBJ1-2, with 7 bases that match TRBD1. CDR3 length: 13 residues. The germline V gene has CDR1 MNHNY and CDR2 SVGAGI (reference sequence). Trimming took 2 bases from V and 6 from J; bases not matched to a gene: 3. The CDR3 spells CASSYPQGDGYTF. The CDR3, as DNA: TGTGCCAGCAGTTACCCTCAGGGGGATGGCTACACCTTC.

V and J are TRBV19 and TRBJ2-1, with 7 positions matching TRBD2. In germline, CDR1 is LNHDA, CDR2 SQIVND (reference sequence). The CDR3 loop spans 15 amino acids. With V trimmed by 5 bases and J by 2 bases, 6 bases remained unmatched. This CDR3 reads CASSPSGTPYNEQFF. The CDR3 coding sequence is TGTGCCAGTAGTCCTAGCGGAACCCCCTACAATGAGCAGTTCTTC.